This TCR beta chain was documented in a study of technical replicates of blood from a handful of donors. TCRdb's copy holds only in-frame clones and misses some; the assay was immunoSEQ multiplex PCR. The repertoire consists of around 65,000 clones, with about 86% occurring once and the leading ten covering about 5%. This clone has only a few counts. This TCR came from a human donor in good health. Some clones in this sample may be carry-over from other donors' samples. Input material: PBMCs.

The CDR3 region has the DNA TGTGCCAGTGGATGGACTAGCGGGAGTATCGGGGAGCTGTTTTTT. Translated: CASGWTSGSIGELFF. The V call is TRBV19, the J call TRBJ2-2; TRBD2 matches at 13 bases. V gave up 8 bases and J gave up 7 bases; unmatched junction bases: 7. CDR3 length: 15 residues. Germline V gene sequence: CDR1 LNHDA, CDR2 SQIVND (reference sequence).